A selection of T cell receptor beta chains follows, all from one sample in a study of shared clonotypes between healthy human individuals. Here immunoSEQ multiplex PCR was the method, and the copy in TCRdb shows in-frame clones only, minus some. The data contain some 470,000 clones, over 60% of them singletons. The sequenced material came from PBMCs. Source of these receptors: a woman between 40 and 55 years old in good health. Some clones in this sample may be carry-over from other donors' samples. CDR3s include the opening cysteine and the closing phenylalanine or tryptophan. A D gene is named only where the DNA matches it firmly. Not every row has a clone size; where given, it reads once, few, many or a size class.

clone size: NA
D gene: TRBD2
J gene: TRBJ2-3
V gene: TRBV18
CDR3 DNA: TGTGCCAGCTCACCATTGCGGGAGGGTGGAGATACGCAGTATTTT
CDR3 protein: CASSPLREGGDTQYF

clone size: few
D gene: NA
J gene: TRBJ1-2
V gene: TRBV28
CDR3 DNA: TGTGCCAGCAGTTTATCTGGCAGAGACTATGGCTACACCTTC
CDR3 protein: CASSLSGRDYGYTF

clone size: NA
D gene: TRBD2
J gene: TRBJ2-2
V gene: TRBV4-3
CDR3 DNA: TGCGCCAGCAGCCGACTAGCGGGAGGGAACACCGGGGAGCTGTTTTTT
CDR3 protein: CASSRLAGGNTGELFF

clone size: NA
D gene: NA
J gene: TRBJ2-5
V gene: TRBV7-8
CDR3 DNA: TGTGCCAGCAGCTTAGGAAAGACCCAGTACTTC
CDR3 protein: CASSLGKTQYF

clone size: NA
D gene: NA
J gene: TRBJ2-6
V gene: TRBV5-6
CDR3 DNA: TGTGCCAGCAGCGATTCCGGGGCGACCCACGTCCTGACTTTC
CDR3 protein: CASSDSGATHVLTF

clone size: NA
D gene: TRBD2
J gene: TRBJ2-3
V gene: TRBV30
CDR3 DNA: TGTGCCTGGAGTGTTGGGGGGGCAGATACGCAGTATTTT
CDR3 protein: CAWSVGGADTQYF

clone size: NA
D gene: TRBD1
J gene: TRBJ2-3
V gene: TRBV5-1
CDR3 DNA: TGCGCCAGCAGCTCCAACCCGACAGGGTCTAGCACAGATACGCAGTATTTT
CDR3 protein: CASSSNPTGSSTDTQYF

clone size: NA
D gene: TRBD2
J gene: TRBJ2-3
V gene: TRBV4-2
CDR3 DNA: TGTGCCAGCAGCCGCTCGGGACTAGCGGACACAGATACGCAGTATTTT
CDR3 protein: CASSRSGLADTDTQYF

clone size: NA
D gene: TRBD1
J gene: TRBJ2-7
V gene: TRBV18
CDR3 DNA: TGTGCCAGCTCACCTGGACAGGTGGGAACCTACGAGCAGTACTTC
CDR3 protein: CASSPGQVGTYEQYF

clone size: once
D gene: NA
J gene: TRBJ2-1
V gene: TRBV7-9
CDR3 DNA: TGTGCCAGCAGCTTAGGGGGGAGCTTAAATGAGCAGTTCTTC
CDR3 protein: CASSLGGSLNEQFF

clone size: once
D gene: NA
J gene: TRBJ1-5
V gene: TRBV18
CDR3 DNA: TGTGCCAGCTCACCCCAACGGGATCAGCCCCAGCATTTT
CDR3 protein: CASSPQRDQPQHF

clone size: NA
D gene: TRBD1
J gene: TRBJ1-5
V gene: TRBV19
CDR3 DNA: TGTGCCAGTAGTACGACAGGGGGTACCCAGCATTTT
CDR3 protein: CASSTTGGTQHF

clone size: NA
D gene: TRBD2
J gene: TRBJ2-5
V gene: TRBV11-2
CDR3 DNA: TGTGCCAGCAGCTCGACTAGCGGGAGACAAGAGACCCAGTACTTC
CDR3 protein: CASSSTSGRQETQYF

clone size: NA
D gene: NA
J gene: TRBJ1-2
V gene: TRBV11-2
CDR3 DNA: TGTGCCAGCAGCTTAGCCCGATCGGGTTTTTACTATGGCTACACCTTC
CDR3 protein: CASSLARSGFYYGYTF

clone size: many
D gene: TRBD1
J gene: TRBJ2-1
V gene: TRBV28
CDR3 DNA: TGTGCCAGCTCGTTGCCGGGACAGGTCCACAATGAGCAGTTCTTC
CDR3 protein: CASSLPGQVHNEQFF

clone size: NA
D gene: TRBD2
J gene: TRBJ2-1
V gene: TRBV11-1
CDR3 DNA: TGTGCCAGCAGCCTGGGACTAGAGATGGGTGAGCAGTTCTTC
CDR3 protein: CASSLGLEMGEQFF

clone size: NA
D gene: NA
J gene: TRBJ1-3
V gene: TRBV19
CDR3 DNA: TGTGCCAGTAGTATAGGTCCCCGACTCTCTGGAAACACCATATATTTT
CDR3 protein: CASSIGPRLSGNTIYF

clone size: NA
D gene: NA
J gene: TRBJ1-5
V gene: TRBV29-1
CDR3 DNA: TGCAGCGTTGTGTTGGGAGGTGATCAGCCCCAGCATTTT
CDR3 protein: CSVVLGGDQPQHF

clone size: many
D gene: NA
J gene: TRBJ2-7
V gene: TRBV25-1
CDR3 DNA: TGTGCCAGCAGTGACGGGCGGACAAAAACCTACGAGCAGTACTTC
CDR3 protein: CASSDGRTKTYEQYF

clone size: NA
D gene: NA
J gene: TRBJ2-5
V gene: TRBV11-1
CDR3 DNA: TGTGCCAGCACCTCCGGCTGGGAGACCCAGTACTTC
CDR3 protein: CASTSGWETQYF

clone size: NA
D gene: NA
J gene: TRBJ2-3
V gene: TRBV11-2
CDR3 DNA: TGTGCCAGCAGCTTAATAGTACAGAGCACAGATACGCAGTATTTT
CDR3 protein: CASSLIVQSTDTQYF

clone size: once
D gene: NA
J gene: TRBJ2-7
V gene: TRBV11-2
CDR3 DNA: TGTGCCAGCAGCTTAGATTGGAGCTCCTACGAGCAGTACTTC
CDR3 protein: CASSLDWSSYEQYF

clone size: many
D gene: TRBD1
J gene: TRBJ1-2
V gene: TRBV29-1
CDR3 DNA: TGCAGCGTGACCACAGGGGGCCTGGACTATGGCTACACCTTC
CDR3 protein: CSVTTGGLDYGYTF

clone size: NA
D gene: NA
J gene: TRBJ2-5
V gene: TRBV6-5
CDR3 DNA: TGTGCCAGCCAATTGATGGGGCGAGAGACCCAGTACTTC
CDR3 protein: CASQLMGRETQYF

clone size: few
D gene: TRBD2
J gene: TRBJ2-7
V gene: TRBV9
CDR3 DNA: TGTGCCAGCAGCCCCAGCGTAGCGGGGTACGAGCAGTACTTC
CDR3 protein: CASSPSVAGYEQYF

clone size: NA
D gene: NA
J gene: TRBJ2-7
V gene: TRBV28
CDR3 DNA: TGTGCCAGCAGTTCACTAGGTCGCGAGCAGTACTTC
CDR3 protein: CASSSLGREQYF

clone size: NA
D gene: NA
J gene: TRBJ1-1
V gene: TRBV2
CDR3 DNA: TGTGCCAGCAGTGAACAATCTCCAGGGATCAACACTGAAGCTTTCTTT
CDR3 protein: CASSEQSPGINTEAFF

clone size: once
D gene: TRBD1
J gene: TRBJ1-4
V gene: TRBV19
CDR3 DNA: TGTGCCAGTAGTATCGGGACAGGGAGGTTCAATGAAAAACTGTTTTTT
CDR3 protein: CASSIGTGRFNEKLFF

clone size: NA
D gene: NA
J gene: TRBJ1-1
V gene: TRBV2
CDR3 DNA: TGTGCCAGCAGTCTGGACTTCCCTGAAGCTTTCTTT
CDR3 protein: CASSLDFPEAFF